The entry below describes one T cell receptor beta chain. This clonotype was detected ten times or more. This clone's antigen is unknown. No base quality values were provided; no much bigger clone lies one nucleotide off. This specimen belongs to a study of Graves' ophthalmopathy and Graves' hyperthyroidism (dated by TCRdb to the late 2010s). Broadly, across the study: Peripheral blood was collected before any treatment was given, at the time of initial diagnosis. The independent validation cohort included under 20 hyperthyroidism patients plus 17 patients who later progressed from hyperthyroidism to ophthalmopathy. The roughly 99 discovery patients were divided at random into training and test sets in a 7:3 ratio. In total, over 130 blood samples were TCR-sequenced: some 40 ophthalmopathy, over 70 hyperthyroidism and some 17 hyperthyroidism-to-ophthalmopathy patients. T-cell repertoires of thyroid tissue and blood were compared in six or seven hyperthyroidism patients. The study used TCR beta repertoire signatures to distinguish Graves' ophthalmopathy from Graves' hyperthyroidism and to predict progression to ophthalmopathy. To explore V-J signatures that distinguish ophthalmopathy from hyperthyroidism, a discovery set of 100 patients was enrolled, made up of 40 to 45 with ophthalmopathy and some 58 with stable hyperthyroidism. Following sampling, methimazole starting at 30 mg daily was administered to hyperthyroidism patients, and high-dose intravenous methylprednisolone was administered to ophthalmopathy patients. Overall study results and their limits: Sample size was not statistically predetermined, and group allocation was not concealed from the investigators. In cross-validation, the 13-signature model distinguished ophthalmopathy from stable hyperthyroidism with roughly 90% sensitivity and about 84% specificity, and in the test set the corresponding values were approximately 80% and 68%. Among expanded thyroid clonotypes with frequency above 0.001, most also showed up in blood, which suggests that blood repertoires may reflect the thyroid immune response. In validation, the model predicted ophthalmopathy progression with less than 71% sensitivity and approximately 72% specificity; some 13 predicted patients were CT-confirmed with GO in a median of approximately six months.

For repertoire sequencing, the TCR beta CDR3 regions were amplified from RNA transcripts. HTBI primers and the Qiagen OneStep RT-PCR kit were used in a first-round RT-PCR, which was followed by a second-round multiplex PCR, size selection and purification. The libraries underwent paired-end sequencing with 100 bp reads on an Illumina HiSeq2000. In the source study's methods: SOAPnuke was used to process the reads, throwing out any read that had adapters, had uncalled bases, had a mean Phred below 15, or lacked an exact constant-primer or identifier match. High-quality paired reads were merged with COPE v1.2.5. Each unique nucleotide sequence was defined as a clonotype, and clonotypes were aligned to IMGT TRB V, D and J references with MiTCR v1.1. Only V-J combinations with frequency above 0.0001 were analysed, covering approximately 99% of repertoires. For each V-J combination, a TCR clonal expansion and chaos score was defined as F50 clonal expansion divided by the chaos observed in the TCRdist matrix. Welch's t-statistics and random forest were used to narrow the features down to approximately 13 V-J combinations, which were then fed into a naive Bayes classifier. Thyroid-blood repertoire similarity was quantified with the Morisita-Horn index. TCRdb took the public reads, trimmed them with fastp at Q25, ran MiXCR for clone calling and kept in-frame beta chains. A single entry per CDR3 protein holds the most common genes and DNA from its merged rows. The V and J calls and clone size come from TCRdb's table, not from the authors' own analysis. Here the sample has about 210,000 distinct CDR3 sequences; just under 30% occur a single time. The top ten clones comprise approximately 9.6% of the sample.

Ophthalmopathy patients were characterized by moderately to severely active disease, a Clinical Activity Score of at least 3, a NOSPECS grade of at least 4, and a disease duration under 3 months. Patients with other autoimmune diseases, uncontrolled infections, pregnancy or lactation were excluded from the study. Diagnosis was based on clinical symptoms, serum thyroxine, TRAb, thyroid ultrasound and orbital computed tomography. Using Ficoll-Paque density gradient centrifugation, PBMCs were isolated from 8.5 to 10 ml of fresh peripheral blood. Total RNA was extracted with Trizol reagent and quality-checked on an Agilent 2100 Bioanalyzer. The cysteine opens and the phenylalanine closes a CDR3 of 15 amino acids. Only the CDR3 DNA is retained, 45 bases long and in frame from the first base. The V end gives up 9 bases and the J end 5 bases, leaving 8 bases in the junction not matched to a gene. From a lookup of the germline V gene, CDR1 and CDR2 are KGHDR and SFDVKD.

The receptor's source is a man in his forties or fifties with Graves' ophthalmopathy. Donor details come from another sample of the same person, matched by shared clones. The chain joins TRBV24-1 to TRBJ2-5; the junction holds 13 bases that match TRBD2. Sequenced sample: peripheral blood. The CDR3 here reads CATATSGRPGETQYF. The nucleotides are TGTGCCACCGCGACTAGCGGGAGGCCGGGGGAGACCCAGTACTTC.